This TCR beta chain was observed in a study of control samples from healthy donors and cancer patients. Germline V gene lookup returns CDR1 GTSNPN and CDR2 SVGIG (reference sequence). This CDR3 spans 12 amino acids. With 5 bases removed from V and 4 bases from J, the gap between germline ends came to 11 bases. Generated by immunoSEQ multiplex PCR, the TCRdb table keeps only in-frame clones and is missing some. The sample has around 130,000 clones; approximately 90% are singletons. V and J are TRBV30 and TRBJ1-1; D is perhaps TRBD1 (5 bases). What was sequenced was blood. The source is a man in his fifties or sixties in good health. As DNA, the CDR3 is TGTGCCTGGGAGGAGGGGTTCACTGAAGCTTTCTTT. Amino acids: CAWEEGFTEAFF.